These 31 T cell receptor beta chains were all obtained from the same sample, sequenced in a study of T cell responses to AZD1222 COVID-19 vaccine. TCRdb keeps only in-frame clones here, not all; method: immunoSEQ multiplex PCR. This table has about 150,000 clones, approximately 90% appearing once. The specimen comprised peripheral blood, sampled on day 0 of AZD1222 vaccination. These receptors were obtained from an adult in good health.

The chain has TRBV9 and TRBJ2-1, with D possibly being TRBD1 (6 bases). The CDR3 sequence is 15 residues long. V was trimmed by 0 bases and J by 2 bases, leaving 9 bases between them. The V gene's germline CDR1 is SGDLS and CDR2 YYNGEE. DNA of the CDR3: TGTGCCAGCAGCGTAGGCCCAGGGGCCTACAATGAGCAGTTCTTC. Translated: CASSVGPGAYNEQFF.

The chain uses TRBV12-3 or TRBV12-4 and TRBJ1-2; a possible D gene is TRBD1 (6 bases). The CDR3 extends over 13 amino acids. Trimming removed 5 bases from V and 8 bases from J, with 15 bases in between. The chain's CDR3 is CASSPRTGSGYTF. The CDR3 coding sequence is TGTGCCAGCAGTCCAAGAACAGGGAGCGGCTACACCTTC.

The CDR3 loop reads CASSGQGTEAFF. DNA of the CDR3: TGTGCCAGCAGCGGACAGGGCACTGAAGCTTTCTTT. The J gene is TRBJ1-1, the V gene TRBV6-6; 8 bases agree with TRBD1. With 6 bases clipped from V and 4 bases from J, the junction kept 1 base outside the gene matches. The CDR3 runs to 12 residues. Germline CDR1 and CDR2: MNHNY and SVGAGI (reference sequence).

The chain uses TRBV19 and TRBJ1-6, with TRBD1 matching 9 bases. V lost 5 bases, J lost 9 bases, and 17 bases stayed unmatched. The germline V gene has CDR1 LNHDA and CDR2 SQIVND (reference sequence). CDR3 size: 18 residues. CDR3 nucleotides: TGTGCCAGTAGTGGAAACCCGGGACAGGGTAGTTTTCGTTCACCCCTCCACTTT. It codes for CASSGNPGQGSFRSPLHF.

This sequence joins TRBV6-5 and TRBJ1-5; no clear D. The CDR3 has 13 residues. V was pared by 2 bases and J by 7 bases, with 9 bases between. Germline lookup yields CDR1 MNHEY and CDR2 SVGAGI. CDR3 DNA sequence: TGTGCCAGCAGTTACGAAGGATTGCAGCCCCAGCATTTT. It specifies CASSYEGLQPQHF.

The J gene is TRBJ1-5, the V gene TRBV7-2, with 9 bases matching TRBD1. The CDR3 sequence is 15 residues long. The V gene end was trimmed by 4 bases and the J gene end by 3 bases; junction bases not matched to a gene: 4. Germline values: CDR1 SGHTA, CDR2 FQGNSA. The CDR3 nucleotides read TGTGCCAGCAGCTCGGGACAGGGACTCAATCAGCCCCAGCATTTT. Protein product: CASSSGQGLNQPQHF.

The chain employs TRBV5-1 and TRBJ2-2, with no clear D. CDR3 length: 12 residues. CDR1 and CDR2 from the germline V gene are SGHRS and YFSETQ. V was shortened by 2 bases and J by 2 bases, with 1 base between the two germline ends. The CDR3 sequence is CASSFNTGELFF. The CDR3 nucleotides read TGCGCCAGCAGCTTTAACACCGGGGAGCTGTTTTTT.

The chain recombines TRBV5-6 with TRBJ2-1; D may correspond to TRBD1 or TRBD2 (5 bases each). V lost 7 bases and J 3 bases, leaving 14 bases between the germline ends. In germline, CDR1 is SGHDT, CDR2 YYEEEE. CDR3 length equals 14 residues. For the CDR3, the DNA is TGTGCCAGCTGCCGGGGCCCCAACTACAATGAGCAGTTCTTC. This translates into CASCRGPNYNEQFF.

The chain uses TRBV5-4 and TRBJ2-5; weak D call: TRBD2 (6 bases). Trimming stripped 3 bases from V and 6 bases from J, with 18 bases between. Germline V gene data show CDR1 as SGHNT and CDR2 as YYREEE (reference sequence). The CDR3 consists of 15 residues. CDR3 amino acids: CASSYPARGGKTQYF. As DNA, the CDR3 is TGTGCCAGCAGCTACCCGGCGAGGGGAGGAAAGACCCAGTACTTC.

The chain recombines TRBV18 with TRBJ1-2; D remains ambiguous. Germline V gives CDR1 KGHSH, CDR2 LQKENI. Trimming cost V 1 base and J 2 bases, with 14 bases left between them. The CDR3 extends over 16 amino acids. CDR3 DNA: TGTGCCAGCTCACCACAATCCCGGCAAGACAACTATGGCTACACCTTC. This sequence encodes CASSPQSRQDNYGYTF.

The chain has TRBV5-1 and TRBJ1-6; 9 positions agree with TRBD1. V gave up 0 bases and J gave up 10 bases; unmatched junction bases: 8. Looked up from germline, CDR1 is SGHRS and CDR2 is YFSETQ. The CDR3 totals 16 residues. The CDR3 nucleotides are TGCGCCAGCAGCTTGGGAGGGACAGGGAAAGGATCACCCCTCCACTTT. This gives the protein CASSLGGTGKGSPLHF. Combining the CDR3 with reference TRBV5-1 and TRBJ1-6 gives the whole variable domain KAGVTQTPRYLIKTRGQQVTLSCSPISGHRSVSWYQQTPGQGLQFLFEYFSETQRNKGNFPGRFSGRQFSNSRSEMNVSTLELGDSALYLCASSLGGTGKGSPLHFGNGTRLTVT.

This clone has a single count. This chain links TRBV5-1 with TRBJ2-7, with 7 bases lining up with TRBD1. Losses at the gene ends were 3 bases for V and 5 bases for J; bases not matched to a gene: 8. Germline V gene sequence: CDR1 SGHRS, CDR2 YFSETQ. The CDR3 loop spans 14 amino acids. CDR3 residues: CASSSGQTSNEQYF. The CDR3 DNA sequence: TGCGCCAGCAGCTCGGGACAGACTTCCAACGAGCAGTACTTC.

The chain has TRBV9 and TRBJ1-2; D is perhaps TRBD1 (6 bases). V lost 2 bases, J lost 4 bases, and 15 bases lay in between. This CDR3 spans 15 amino acids. Germline loops: CDR1 SGDLS, CDR2 YYNGEE. The CDR3, as DNA: TGTGCCAGCAGCGTCCTTGCCAGGGGCGCCTATGGCTACACCTTC. Amino acid sequence: CASSVLARGAYGYTF.

The chain has TRBV10-3 and TRBJ2-7, with 12 bases identical to TRBD2. From germline, CDR1 is ENHRY and CDR2 SYGVKD. There are 16 residues in the CDR3. The J segment lost 1 base and the V segment lost 4 bases, leaving 5 bases of the junction unmatched. The CDR3 spells CAISGLTSGSSYEQYF. The CDR3 DNA follows: TGTGCCATCAGTGGGTTGACTAGCGGGAGTTCCTACGAGCAGTACTTC.

The chain recombines TRBV5-1 with TRBJ2-1; 7 nucleotides align to TRBD1. This CDR3 region has 15 residues. Trimming cost V 1 base and J 7 bases; bases outside gene matches: 8. The germline V gene has CDR1 SGHRS and CDR2 YFSETQ. The CDR3 coding sequence is TGCGCCAGCAGCTTGTACCAGGGGGAAAGGAATGAGCAGTTCTTC. It translates to CASSLYQGERNEQFF.

The sample holds one count of this clone. This rearrangement joins TRBV6-5 to TRBJ2-2; the match to TRBD1 covers 9 bases. Germline CDR1 reads MNHEY; CDR2 reads SVGAGI. The CDR3 sequence is 16 residues long. V lost 2 bases and J lost 7; bases outside the gene matches: 8. As DNA, the CDR3 is TGTGCCAGCAGTTACAGGGGACAGGGTTGGATCGGGGAGCTGTTTTTT. As protein: CASSYRGQGWIGELFF.

The chain employs TRBV6-2 or TRBV6-3 and TRBJ1-1; D is perhaps TRBD1 (5 bases). Trimming took off 4 bases at V and 5 bases at J, with 20 bases between the two ends. This CDR3 region has 16 residues. The germline V gene has CDR1 MNHEY and CDR2 SVGEGT. The CDR3 sequence is CASSSRVQGPWTEAFF. The CDR3 nucleotides are TGTGCCAGCAGTTCACGGGTTCAGGGTCCTTGGACTGAAGCTTTCTTT.

The chain links TRBV9 to TRBJ2-2, with 10 bases lining up with TRBD2. The CDR3 is 15 amino acids. Germline loops: CDR1 SGDLS, CDR2 YYNGEE. V lost 4 bases, J lost 5 bases, and 5 bases stayed unmatched. The CDR3 loop is CASSLAGARTGELFF. Written as DNA, the CDR3 is TGTGCCAGCAGCCTAGCGGGAGCCCGTACCGGGGAGCTGTTTTTT.

The gene calls are TRBV7-2 and TRBJ2-7; no clear D. In germline, CDR1 is SGHTA, CDR2 FQGNSA. Trimming took off 5 bases at V and 6 bases at J, with 14 bases between the two ends. CDR3 length equals 13 residues. The CDR3 reads CASSPPTAREQYF. The CDR3 DNA reads as TGTGCCAGCAGCCCCCCCACTGCACGCGAGCAGTACTTC.

The chain is built from TRBV19 and TRBJ1-5, with a weak D call TRBD1 (5 bases). Germline CDR1 reads LNHDA; CDR2 reads SQIVND (reference sequence). With 3 bases removed from V and 5 bases from J, the gap between germline ends came to 17 bases. The CDR3 is 16 residues long. This CDR3 reads CASSIDRQGKDQPQHF. For the CDR3, the DNA is TGTGCCAGTAGTATCGACCGGCAGGGAAAGGATCAGCCCCAGCATTTT. The entire variable domain, with the rest obtained from reference TRBV19 and TRBJ1-5, is as follows: DGGITQSPKYLFRKEGQNVTLSCEQNLNHDAMYWYRQDPGQGLRLIYYSQIVNDFQKGDIAEGYSVSREKKESFPLTVTSAQKNPTAFYLCASSIDRQGKDQPQHFGDGTRLSIL.

This clone showed up just a few times. V is TRBV5-4 and J is TRBJ2-3; 9 bases align to TRBD1. This CDR3 comprises 18 residues. The junction had 13 bases not matched to a gene; V was cut back by 4 bases and J by 1 base. Germline assignment: CDR1 SGHNT and CDR2 YYREEE (reference sequence). CDR3 in DNA: TGTGCCAGCAGCCCCAGGACAGGGGCGCCTGACGGCACAGATACGCAGTATTTT. Amino acid sequence: CASSPRTGAPDGTDTQYF.

The CDR3 sequence: CAWSAGLAGSHSYNEQFF. In nucleotides, the CDR3 is TGTGCCTGGAGTGCCGGACTAGCGGGATCCCACTCCTACAATGAGCAGTTCTTC. The J gene is TRBJ2-1, the V gene TRBV30; 12 nucleotides align to TRBD2. V lost 1 base and J lost 0; bases outside the gene matches: 7. Germline assignment: CDR1 GTSNPN and CDR2 SVGIG (reference sequence). This CDR3 has 18 amino acids.

J is TRBJ2-3 and V is TRBV5-1; weak D call: TRBD1 (5 bases). The germline gives CDR1 SGHRS, CDR2 YFSETQ. This CDR3 spans 15 amino acids. Trimming took off 0 bases at V and 5 bases at J, with 13 bases between the two ends. The CDR3 nucleotides are TGCGCCAGCAGCTTGGAAGCAGGGTGGGGAGATACGCAGTATTTT. It specifies CASSLEAGWGDTQYF.

The table lists this clone with a few counts. This chain joins TRBV24-1 and TRBJ1-2; 7 bases map to TRBD1. Germline V lookup: CDR1 KGHDR, CDR2 SFDVKD. The CDR3 is 14 amino acids. V was clipped by 4 bases and J by 6 bases; unmatched bases: 7. The CDR3 loop is CATSDLTGRNGYTF. CDR3 DNA: TGTGCCACCAGTGACCTGACAGGGAGGAATGGCTACACCTTC.

The genes are TRBV5-1 and TRBJ2-2; 13 bases match TRBD2. The trim removed 4 bases at V and 4 bases at J, leaving 7 bases unmatched. CDR1 and CDR2 (germline): SGHRS, YFSETQ. This CDR3 has 17 amino acids. The CDR3, as DNA: TGCGCCAGCAGCCCCGGACTAGCGGGAGTTCGCACCGGGGAGCTGTTTTTT. It is translated as CASSPGLAGVRTGELFF. Full variable domain (missing parts from reference TRBV5-1 and TRBJ2-2): KAGVTQTPRYLIKTRGQQVTLSCSPISGHRSVSWYQQTPGQGLQFLFEYFSETQRNKGNFPGRFSGRQFSNSRSEMNVSTLELGDSALYLCASSPGLAGVRTGELFFGEGSRLTVL.

The chain has TRBV6-5 and TRBJ2-1; tentatively, D is TRBD2 (5 bases). This CDR3 is 14 amino acids long. V was cut by 7 bases and J by 8 bases, with 18 bases left in between. Germline V CDR1 and CDR2: MNHEY, SVGAGI. CDR3 in DNA: TGTGCCAGCAAGTCGATTCTAGCTGTCGATGAGCAGTTCTTC. Translated: CASKSILAVDEQFF.

The rearrangement joins TRBV5-6 to TRBJ1-3, with a tentative D call TRBD1 (5 bases). Germline V CDR1 and CDR2: SGHDT, YYEEEE. V shed 5 bases and J shed 1 base, with 10 bases lying between them. The CDR3 is 14 amino acids. CDR3 nucleotide sequence: TGTGCCAGCAGGACAGCCTTTTCTGGAAACACCATATATTTT. Encoded protein: CASRTAFSGNTIYF.

V is TRBV6-5 and J is TRBJ2-6, with D unclear. Germline V gene data show CDR1 as MNHEY and CDR2 as SVGAGI. This CDR3 is 15 amino acids long. The germline V and J ends were trimmed by 0 bases and 0 bases, with 3 bases remaining between them. The CDR3 reads CASSYSSSGANVLTF. CDR3 in DNA: TGTGCCAGCAGTTACTCGAGCTCTGGGGCCAACGTCCTGACTTTC.

V is TRBV11-1 and J is TRBJ1-1; D call uncertain. In germline, CDR1 is SGHAT, CDR2 FQDESV (reference sequence). The CDR3 sequence is 13 residues long. Deletions cut 1 base from V and 6 bases from J, with 9 bases between. CDR3 in amino acids: CASSLGSVAEAFF. CDR3 sequence (DNA): TGTGCCAGCAGCTTAGGGTCAGTTGCTGAAGCTTTCTTT.

This clone has more than one count but fewer than ten. This chain uses TRBV5-4 with TRBJ2-5; 8 nucleotides align to TRBD2. Germline CDR1 is SGHNT and CDR2 is YYREEE (reference sequence). This CDR3 is 15 amino acids long. V shed 1 base and J 5 bases; nucleotides not matched to a gene: 7. The CDR3 sequence: CASSLRTGGLETQYF. The CDR3 region has the DNA TGTGCCAGCAGCTTGAGGACGGGAGGGCTGGAGACCCAGTACTTC. Together with reference TRBV5-4 and TRBJ2-5, the CDR3 gives the full variable domain: ETGVTQSPTHLIKTRGQQVTLRCSSQSGHNTVSWYQQALGQGPQFIFQYYREEENGRGNFPPRFSGLQFPNYSSELNVNALELDDSALYLCASSLRTGGLETQYFGPGTRLLVL.

The V and J genes are TRBV10-1 and TRBJ1-5; D call uncertain. The V gene lost 4 bases and the J gene lost 7 bases, with 11 bases spanning the gap. From germline, CDR1 is WNHNN and CDR2 SYGVQD (reference sequence). The CDR3 length is 13 residues. CDR3 protein: CASSVGFGQPQHF. The CDR3 bases are TGCGCCAGCAGTGTGGGGTTTGGCCAGCCCCAGCATTTT.